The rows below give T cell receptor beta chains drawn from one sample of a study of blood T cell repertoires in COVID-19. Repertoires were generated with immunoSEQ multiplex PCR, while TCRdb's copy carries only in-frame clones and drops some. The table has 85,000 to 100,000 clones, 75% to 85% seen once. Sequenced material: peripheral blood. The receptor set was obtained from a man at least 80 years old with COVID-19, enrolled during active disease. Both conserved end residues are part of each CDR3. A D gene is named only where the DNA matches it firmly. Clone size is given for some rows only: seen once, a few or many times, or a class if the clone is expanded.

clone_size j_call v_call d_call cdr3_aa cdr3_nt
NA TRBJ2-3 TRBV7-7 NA CASSPRLLGAGFTDTQYF TGTGCCAGCAGCCCAAGACTGTTGGGGGCAGGTTTCACAGATACGCAGTATTTT
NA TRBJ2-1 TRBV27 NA CASSPFGNEQFF TGTGCCAGCAGTCCTTTCGGCAATGAGCAGTTCTTC
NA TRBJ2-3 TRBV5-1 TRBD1 CASSVDRGPSSSTDTQYF TGCGCCAGCAGCGTGGACAGGGGACCCTCGTCTAGCACAGATACGCAGTATTTT
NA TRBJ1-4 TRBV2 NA CASNRLATNEKLFF TGTGCCAGCAACAGGCTAGCAACTAATGAAAAACTGTTTTTT
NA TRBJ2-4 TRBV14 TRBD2 CASSSASGTSGRIIGTKNIQYF TGTGCCAGCAGCTCGGCTTCCGGGACTAGCGGGAGAATCATCGGGACCAAAAACATTCAGTACTTC
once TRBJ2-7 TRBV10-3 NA CAISDQGWVVEQYF TGTGCCATCAGTGATCAGGGGTGGGTAGTCGAGCAGTACTTC
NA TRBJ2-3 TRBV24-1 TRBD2 CATSDLSLAGYTDTQYF TGTGCCACCAGTGATTTGAGTCTAGCGGGATACACAGATACGCAGTATTTT
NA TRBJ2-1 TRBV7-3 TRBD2 CASSSRGVPYNEQFF TGTGCCAGCAGCTCGCGGGGGGTCCCTTACAATGAGCAGTTCTTC
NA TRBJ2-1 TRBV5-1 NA CASSSAGSSYNEQFF TGCGCCAGCAGCTCGGCAGGAAGCTCCTACAATGAGCAGTTCTTC
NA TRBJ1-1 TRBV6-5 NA CASTVNTEAFF TGTGCCAGCACGGTGAACACTGAAGCTTTCTTT
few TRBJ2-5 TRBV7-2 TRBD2 CASSWAGGSETQYF TGTGCCAGCAGTTGGGCGGGGGGGTCAGAGACCCAGTACTTC
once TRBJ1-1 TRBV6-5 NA CASSRDRSTNTEAFF TGTGCCAGCAGTCGCGACAGATCGACGAACACTGAAGCTTTCTTT
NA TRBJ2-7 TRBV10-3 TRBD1 CAISGGQGADEQYF TGTGCCATCAGTGGGGGACAGGGGGCTGACGAGCAGTACTTC
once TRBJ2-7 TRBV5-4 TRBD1 CASSSGQNNNYEQYF TGTGCCAGCAGCTCGGGACAGAACAACAACTACGAGCAGTACTTC
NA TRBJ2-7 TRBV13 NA CASSLRGGIDEQYF TGTGCCAGCAGCCTCCGGGGAGGTATAGACGAGCAGTACTTC
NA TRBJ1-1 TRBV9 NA CASSVEGRMNTEAFF TGTGCCAGCAGCGTAGAGGGGCGCATGAACACTGAAGCTTTCTTT
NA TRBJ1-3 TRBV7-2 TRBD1 CASTWGTGAGNTIYF TGTGCCAGCACCTGGGGGACAGGGGCTGGAAACACCATATATTTT
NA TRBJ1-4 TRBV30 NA CAWSVGGTTNEKLFF TGTGCCTGGAGTGTAGGGGGAACAACTAATGAAAAACTGTTTTTT
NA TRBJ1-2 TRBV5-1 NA CASSLQGHNYGYTF TGCGCCAGCAGCCTTCAGGGGCACAACTATGGCTACACCTTC
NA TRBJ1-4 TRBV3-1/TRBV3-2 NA CASSQDRSATNEKLFF TGTGCCAGCAGCCAAGACAGGTCGGCAACTAATGAAAAACTGTTTTTT
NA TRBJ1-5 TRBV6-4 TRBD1 CASSDSKYGTGGDSNQPQHF TGTGCCAGCAGTGACTCGAAATACGGGACAGGGGGTGATAGCAATCAGCCCCAGCATTTT
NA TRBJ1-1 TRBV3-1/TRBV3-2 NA CASSQESGSTEAFF TGTGCCAGCAGCCAAGAGTCCGGGAGCACTGAAGCTTTCTTT
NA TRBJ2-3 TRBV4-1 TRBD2 CASSQNIPTSGRGNTQYF TGCGCCAGCAGCCAAAATATCCCGACTAGCGGGAGGGGAAATACGCAGTATTTT
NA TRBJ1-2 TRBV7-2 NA CASSPTGRHGYTF TGTGCCAGCAGCCCTACAGGGAGACATGGCTACACCTTC
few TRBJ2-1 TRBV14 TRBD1 CASSHPRQGARNEQFF TGTGCCAGCAGCCACCCACGACAGGGGGCGCGGAATGAGCAGTTCTTC
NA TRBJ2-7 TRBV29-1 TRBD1 CSVEWGQGANTYEQYF TGCAGCGTTGAATGGGGACAGGGGGCGAACACCTACGAGCAGTACTTC
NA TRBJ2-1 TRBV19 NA CASTAGAGGNEQFF TGTGCCAGTACCGCCGGGGCTGGGGGGAATGAGCAGTTCTTC
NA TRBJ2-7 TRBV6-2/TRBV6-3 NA CASSSAGLGLYEQYF TGTGCCAGCAGCTCCGCAGGGTTGGGGCTTTACGAGCAGTACTTC
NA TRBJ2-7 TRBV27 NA CASSFNGDSYEQYF TGTGCCAGCAGTTTTAACGGAGACTCCTACGAGCAGTACTTC
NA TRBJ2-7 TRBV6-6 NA CASSTAARAYEQYF TGTGCCAGCAGTACAGCGGCTCGAGCCTACGAGCAGTACTTC
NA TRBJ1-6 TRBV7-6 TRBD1 CASSLRQGASSPLHF TGTGCCAGCAGCTTAAGACAGGGGGCGAGTTCACCCCTCCACTTT
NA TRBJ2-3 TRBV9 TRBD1 CASSPRPGQGVQAVDTQYF TGTGCCAGCAGCCCAAGACCGGGACAGGGAGTGCAGGCCGTAGATACGCAGTATTTT
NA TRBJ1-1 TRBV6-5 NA CASSYRLDSQEAFF TGTGCCAGCAGTTACCGCCTTGACAGTCAGGAGGCTTTCTTT
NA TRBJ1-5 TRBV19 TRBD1 CASSIVEGTGGYHPQHF TGTGCCAGTAGTATAGTAGAGGGGACAGGCGGTTATCACCCCCAGCATTTT
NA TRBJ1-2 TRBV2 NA CASGTGQGLGYTF TGTGCCAGCGGCACGGGGCAGGGGCTGGGCTACACCTTC
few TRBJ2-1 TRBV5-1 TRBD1 CASSLGGTGDRGLFF TGCGCCAGCAGCTTGGGAGGGACAGGGGACCGAGGGCTTTTCTTC